This T cell receptor (beta chain) was retrieved from a study of CD8+CD57+ T cells in acquired aplastic anemia. This clonotype was counted a few times. Its antigen remains unidentified. Study-wide points: In common between the patients and the controls were approximately 28 CD8+ CDR3 sequences.

For CDR3 and TCR beta VDJ profiling, genomic DNA was the template used. From the reads, TCRdb called clonotypes with MiXCR, one entry per CDR3 protein. The table shows some 200,000 distinct CDR3 sequences, with 30% to 40% occurring only once. Trimming stripped 2 bases from V and 0 bases from J, with 14 bases between. CDR1 and CDR2 (germline): SGHAT, FQNNGV. The CDR3 is 17 residues long. This clonotype originated in a human donor in good health, serving as a control. This rearrangement joins TRBV11-2 to TRBJ1-5; D might be TRBD1 (5 bases). The sequenced material came from sorted CD4+, CD8+, or CD8+CD57+ T cells (not recorded which) from PBMCs. CDR3 nucleotides: TGTGCCAGCAGCTTACACGGGGCGACCTATAGCAATCAGCCCCAGCATTTT. Encoded protein: CASSLHGATYSNQPQHF. The whole variable domain, filled in from reference TRBV11-2 and TRBJ1-5, reads EAGVAQSPRYKIIEKRQSVAFWCNPISGHATLYWYQQILGQGPKLLIQFQNNGVVDDSQLPKDRFSAERLKGVDSTLKIQPAKLEDSAVYLCASSLHGATYSNQPQHFGDGTRLSIL.